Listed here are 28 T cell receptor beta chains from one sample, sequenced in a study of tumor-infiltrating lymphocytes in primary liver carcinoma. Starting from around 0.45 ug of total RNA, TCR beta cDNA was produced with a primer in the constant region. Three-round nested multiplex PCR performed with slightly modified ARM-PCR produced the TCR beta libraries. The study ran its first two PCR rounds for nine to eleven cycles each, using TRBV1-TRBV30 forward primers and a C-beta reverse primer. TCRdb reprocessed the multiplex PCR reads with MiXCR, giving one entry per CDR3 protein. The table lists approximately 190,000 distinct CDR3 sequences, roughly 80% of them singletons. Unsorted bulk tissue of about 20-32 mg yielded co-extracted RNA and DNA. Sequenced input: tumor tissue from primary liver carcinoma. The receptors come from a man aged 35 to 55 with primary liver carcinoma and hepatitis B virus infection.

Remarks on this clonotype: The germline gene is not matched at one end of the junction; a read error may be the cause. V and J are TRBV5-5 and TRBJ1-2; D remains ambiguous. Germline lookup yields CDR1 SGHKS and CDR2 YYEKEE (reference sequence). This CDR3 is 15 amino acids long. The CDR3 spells CASSLSMETAYGYAF. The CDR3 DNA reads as TGTGCCAGCAGCTTGTCTATGGAGACGGCTTATGGTTACGCCTTC.

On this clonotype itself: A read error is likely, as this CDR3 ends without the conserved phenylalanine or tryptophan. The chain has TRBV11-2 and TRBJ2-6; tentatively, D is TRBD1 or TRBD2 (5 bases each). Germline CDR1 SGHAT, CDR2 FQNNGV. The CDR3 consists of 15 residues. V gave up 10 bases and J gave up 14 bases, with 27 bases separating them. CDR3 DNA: TGTGCCACCCAGCGGCCGCGCTCTGGGGCCGACATCCTGACTATC. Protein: CATQRPRSGADILTI.

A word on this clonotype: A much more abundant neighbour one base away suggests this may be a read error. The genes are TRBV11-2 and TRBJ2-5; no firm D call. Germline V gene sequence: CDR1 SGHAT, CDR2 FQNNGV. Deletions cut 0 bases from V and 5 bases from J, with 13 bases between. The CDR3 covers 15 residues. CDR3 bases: TGTGCCAGCAGCTTAGATTTTCCCTTAGGGGAGACCCAGTACTTC. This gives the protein CASSLDFPLGETQYF.

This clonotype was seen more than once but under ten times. The CDR3 loop reads CASSPRSLAGDSDEQFF. The CDR3 region has the DNA TGTGCCAGCAGCCCGCGATCACTAGCGGGAGATAGTGATGAGCAGTTCTTC. The V and J genes are TRBV11-2 and TRBJ2-1; 11 nucleotides line up with TRBD2. Germline V lookup: CDR1 SGHAT, CDR2 FQNNGV. Losses at the gene ends were 5 bases for V and 8 bases for J; bases not matched to a gene: 14. CDR3 length equals 17 residues.

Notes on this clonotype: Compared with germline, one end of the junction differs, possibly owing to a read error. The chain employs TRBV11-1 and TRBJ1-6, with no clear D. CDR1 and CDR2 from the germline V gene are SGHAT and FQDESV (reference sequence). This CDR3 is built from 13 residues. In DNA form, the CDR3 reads TGTGACAGCAGCCGGAGACTGGTTTCACCCTTCCACTTT. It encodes CDSSRRLVSPFHF.

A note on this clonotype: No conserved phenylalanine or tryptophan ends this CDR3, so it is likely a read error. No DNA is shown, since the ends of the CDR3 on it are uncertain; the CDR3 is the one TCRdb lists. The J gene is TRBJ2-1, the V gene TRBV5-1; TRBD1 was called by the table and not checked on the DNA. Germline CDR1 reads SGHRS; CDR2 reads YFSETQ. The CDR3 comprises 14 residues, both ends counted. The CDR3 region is CASSFSGGYNERFL.

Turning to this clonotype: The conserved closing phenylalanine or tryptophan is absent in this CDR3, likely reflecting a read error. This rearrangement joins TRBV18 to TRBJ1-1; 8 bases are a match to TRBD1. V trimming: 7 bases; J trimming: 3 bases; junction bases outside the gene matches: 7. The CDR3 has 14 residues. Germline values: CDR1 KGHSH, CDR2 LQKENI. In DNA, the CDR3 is TGTGCCAGCTTACGGACAGGGTTGGACACTGAAGCTTTCTCT. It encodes CASLRTGLDTEAFS.

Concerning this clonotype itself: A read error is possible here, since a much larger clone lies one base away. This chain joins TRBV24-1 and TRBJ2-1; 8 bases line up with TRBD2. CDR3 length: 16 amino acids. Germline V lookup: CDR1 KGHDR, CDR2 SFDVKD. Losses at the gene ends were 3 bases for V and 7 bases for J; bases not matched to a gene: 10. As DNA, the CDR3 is TGTGCCACCAGTGATGTCACTAGCGGCCAGAAGAATGAGCAGTTCTTC. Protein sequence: CATSDVTSGQKNEQFF.

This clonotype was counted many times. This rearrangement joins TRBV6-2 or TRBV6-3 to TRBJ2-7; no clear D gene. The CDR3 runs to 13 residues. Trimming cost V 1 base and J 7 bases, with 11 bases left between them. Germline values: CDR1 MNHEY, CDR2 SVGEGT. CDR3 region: CASSYYGPGEQYF. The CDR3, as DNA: TGTGCCAGCAGTTACTATGGGCCAGGAGAGCAGTACTTC.

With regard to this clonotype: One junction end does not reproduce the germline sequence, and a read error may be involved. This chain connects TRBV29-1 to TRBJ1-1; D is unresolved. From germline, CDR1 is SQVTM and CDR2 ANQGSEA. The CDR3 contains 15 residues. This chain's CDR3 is CNVVPGWGMNTEAFF. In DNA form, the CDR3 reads TGCAACGTTGTCCCTGGATGGGGTATGAACACTGAAGCTTTCTTT.

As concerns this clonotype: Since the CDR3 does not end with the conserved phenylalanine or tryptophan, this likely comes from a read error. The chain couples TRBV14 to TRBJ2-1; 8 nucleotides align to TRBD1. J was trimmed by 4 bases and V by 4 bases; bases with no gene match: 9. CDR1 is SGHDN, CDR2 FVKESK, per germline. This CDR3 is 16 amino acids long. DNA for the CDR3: TGTGCCAGCAGCCCAGACAGGGGTCAGTTTTACAATGAGCAGTTCTTG. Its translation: CASSPDRGQFYNEQFL.

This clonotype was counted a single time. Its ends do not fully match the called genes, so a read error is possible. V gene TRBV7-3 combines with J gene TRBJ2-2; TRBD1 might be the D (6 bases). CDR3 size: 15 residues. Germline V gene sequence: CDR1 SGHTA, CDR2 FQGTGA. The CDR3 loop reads CASSLGHRDTGELYF. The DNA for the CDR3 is TGTGCCAGCAGCTTAGGGCATCGGGACACCGGGGAGCTGTATTTT.

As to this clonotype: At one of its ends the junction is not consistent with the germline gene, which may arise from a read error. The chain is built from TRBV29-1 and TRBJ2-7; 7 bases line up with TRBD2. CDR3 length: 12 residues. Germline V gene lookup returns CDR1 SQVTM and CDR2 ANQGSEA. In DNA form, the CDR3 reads TGCAGCGGCGGAAGCGGGGACTACAAGCAGTACTTC. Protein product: CSGGSGDYKQYF.

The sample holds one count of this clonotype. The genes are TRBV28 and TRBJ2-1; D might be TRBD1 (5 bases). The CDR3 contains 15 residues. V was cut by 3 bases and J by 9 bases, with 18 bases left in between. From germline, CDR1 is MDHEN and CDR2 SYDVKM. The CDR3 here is CASSFRVNAKIEQFF. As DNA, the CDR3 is TGTGCCAGCAGTTTCAGGGTCAATGCAAAAATTGAGCAGTTCTTC. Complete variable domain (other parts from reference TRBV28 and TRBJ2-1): DVKVTQSSRYLVKRTGEKVFLECVQDMDHENMFWYRQDPGLGLRLIYFSYDVKMKEKGDIPEGYSVSREKKERFSLILESASTNQTSMYLCASSFRVNAKIEQFFGPGTRLTVL.

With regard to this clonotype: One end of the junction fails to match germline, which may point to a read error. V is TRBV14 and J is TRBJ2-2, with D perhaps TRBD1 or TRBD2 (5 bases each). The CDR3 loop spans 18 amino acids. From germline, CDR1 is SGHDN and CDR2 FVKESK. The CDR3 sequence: CDSSQDPAGISNTGDLFF. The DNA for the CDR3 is TGTGACAGCAGCCAAGATCCGGCAGGGATATCGAACACCGGGGACCTGTTTTTT.

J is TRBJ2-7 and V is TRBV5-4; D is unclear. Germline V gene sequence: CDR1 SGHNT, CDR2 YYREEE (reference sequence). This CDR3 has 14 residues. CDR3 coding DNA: TGTGACAACAGCCCGGACCTCTCATCCAGCGAGCAGTACTTC. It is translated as CDNSPDLSSSEQYF.

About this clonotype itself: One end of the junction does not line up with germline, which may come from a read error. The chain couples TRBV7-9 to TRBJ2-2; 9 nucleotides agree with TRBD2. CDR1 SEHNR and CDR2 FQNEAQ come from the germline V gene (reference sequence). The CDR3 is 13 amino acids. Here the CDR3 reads CVSSDRVAGDLFF. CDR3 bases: TGTGTCAGCAGCGACAGGGTAGCGGGGGACCTGTTTTTT.

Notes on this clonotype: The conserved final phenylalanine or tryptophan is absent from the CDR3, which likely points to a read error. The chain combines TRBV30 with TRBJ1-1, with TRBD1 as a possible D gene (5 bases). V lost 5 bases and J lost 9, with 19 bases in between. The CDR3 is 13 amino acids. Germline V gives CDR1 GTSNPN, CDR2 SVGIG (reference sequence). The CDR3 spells CAWGLFEGTKAFS. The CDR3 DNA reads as TGTGCCTGGGGCCTCTTCGAGGGGACTAAAGCTTTCTCT.

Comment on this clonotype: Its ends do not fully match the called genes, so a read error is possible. The DNA of the CDR3 is TGCGCCAGCACCTTGGGCCTAGCGACCGGGGCCAACGTCCTGACTTTC. As protein: CASTLGLATGANVLTF. The chain combines TRBV5-1 with TRBJ2-6; D might be TRBD2 (6 bases). CDR3 length equals 16 residues. CDR1 and CDR2 from the germline V gene are SGHRS and YFSETQ.

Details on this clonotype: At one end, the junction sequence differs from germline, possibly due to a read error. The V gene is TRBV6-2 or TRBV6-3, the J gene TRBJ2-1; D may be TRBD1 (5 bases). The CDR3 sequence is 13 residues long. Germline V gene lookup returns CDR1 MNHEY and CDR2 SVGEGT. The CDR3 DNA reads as TGTGCCGACAGTTACCAGTTGGGCAATGAGGAGTTCTTC. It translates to CADSYQLGNEEFF.

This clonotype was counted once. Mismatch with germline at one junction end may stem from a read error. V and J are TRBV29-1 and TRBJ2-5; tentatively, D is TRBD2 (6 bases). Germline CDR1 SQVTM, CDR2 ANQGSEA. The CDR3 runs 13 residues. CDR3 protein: CNVDTSGGETQYF. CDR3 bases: TGCAACGTTGACACTTCTGGGGGGGAGACCCAGTACTTC.

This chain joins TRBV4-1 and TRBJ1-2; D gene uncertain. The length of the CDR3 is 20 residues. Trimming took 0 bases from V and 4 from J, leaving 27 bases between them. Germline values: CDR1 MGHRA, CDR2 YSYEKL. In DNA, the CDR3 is TGCGCCAGCAGCCAAGAGGGAAACCCCCCCGCTGCCCAACCTACCTATGGCTACACCTTC. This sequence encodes CASSQEGNPPAAQPTYGYTF.

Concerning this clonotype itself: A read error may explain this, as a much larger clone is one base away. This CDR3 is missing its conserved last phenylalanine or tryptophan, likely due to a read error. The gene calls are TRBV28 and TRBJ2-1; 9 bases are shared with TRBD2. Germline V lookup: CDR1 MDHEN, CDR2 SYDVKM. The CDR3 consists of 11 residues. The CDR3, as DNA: TGCCGGGTAGCGGGAGAAACTGAGCAGTTCCTC. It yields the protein CRVAGETEQFL.

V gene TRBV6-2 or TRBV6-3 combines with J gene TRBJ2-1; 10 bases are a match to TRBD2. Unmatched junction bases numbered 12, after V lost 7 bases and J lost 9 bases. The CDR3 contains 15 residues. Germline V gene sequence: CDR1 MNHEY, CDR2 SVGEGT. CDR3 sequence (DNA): TGTGCCAGCATACAAAGCGGGAGGGCCGACATTGAGCAGTTCTTC. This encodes CASIQSGRADIEQFF.

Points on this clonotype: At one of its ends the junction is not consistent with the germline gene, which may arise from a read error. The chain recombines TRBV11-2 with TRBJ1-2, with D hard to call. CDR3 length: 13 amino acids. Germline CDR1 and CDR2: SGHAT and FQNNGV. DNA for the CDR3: TGTGCCAGTACTGACGGCTTTAACTTTGGCTACACGTTC. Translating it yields CASTDGFNFGYTF.

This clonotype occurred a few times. The CDR3 nucleotides read TGCGCCAGCAGCAGGGCAAATAGTGAGCAGTTCTTC. Its protein is CASSRANSEQFF. The genes are TRBV10-2 and TRBJ2-1; D is possibly TRBD1 (5 bases). CDR3 length equals 12 residues. The germline V and J ends were trimmed by 6 bases and 9 bases, with 12 bases remaining between them. The germline gives CDR1 WSHSY, CDR2 SAAADI.

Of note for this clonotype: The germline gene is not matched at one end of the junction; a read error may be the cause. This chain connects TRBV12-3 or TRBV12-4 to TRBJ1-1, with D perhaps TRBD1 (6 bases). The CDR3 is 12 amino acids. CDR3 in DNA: TGTACCAGTACGGGACACGGCTGTGAAGCTTTCTTT. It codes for CTSTGHGCEAFF.

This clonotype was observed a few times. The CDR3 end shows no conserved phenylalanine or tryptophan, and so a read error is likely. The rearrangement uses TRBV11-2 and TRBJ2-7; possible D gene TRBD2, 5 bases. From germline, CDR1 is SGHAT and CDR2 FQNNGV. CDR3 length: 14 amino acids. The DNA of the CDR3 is TGTGCTAGCAGCTACCAGACGGAGGCCTACGAACAGTACTTA. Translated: CASSYQTEAYEQYL.